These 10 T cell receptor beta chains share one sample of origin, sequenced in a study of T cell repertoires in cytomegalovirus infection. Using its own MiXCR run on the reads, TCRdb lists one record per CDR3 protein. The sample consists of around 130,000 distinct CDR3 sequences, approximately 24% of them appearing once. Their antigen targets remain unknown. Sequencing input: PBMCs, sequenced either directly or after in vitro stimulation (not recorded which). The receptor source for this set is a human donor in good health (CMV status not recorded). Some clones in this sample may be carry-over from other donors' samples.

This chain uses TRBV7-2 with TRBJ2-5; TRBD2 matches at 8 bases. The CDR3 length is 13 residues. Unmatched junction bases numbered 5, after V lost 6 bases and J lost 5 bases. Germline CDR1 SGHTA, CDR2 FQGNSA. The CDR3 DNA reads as TGTGCCAGCAGAGTAGCGGGATCGGAGACCCAGTACTTC. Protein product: CASRVAGSETQYF.

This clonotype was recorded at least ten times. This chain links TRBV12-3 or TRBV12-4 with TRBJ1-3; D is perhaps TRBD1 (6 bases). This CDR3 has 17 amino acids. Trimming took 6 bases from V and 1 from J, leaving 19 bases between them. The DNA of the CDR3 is TGTGCCAGCAGACTAAACGGACAGTCAAGTTCTGGAAACACCATATATTTT. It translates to CASRLNGQSSSGNTIYF.

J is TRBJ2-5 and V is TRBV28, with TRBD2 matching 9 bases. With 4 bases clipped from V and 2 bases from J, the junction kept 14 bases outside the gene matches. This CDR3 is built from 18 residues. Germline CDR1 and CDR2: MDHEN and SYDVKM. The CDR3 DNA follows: TGTGCCAGCAGTTCCTCAATAGGGGTTCTAGCGGGGCAAGAGACCCAGTACTTC. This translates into CASSSSIGVLAGQETQYF.

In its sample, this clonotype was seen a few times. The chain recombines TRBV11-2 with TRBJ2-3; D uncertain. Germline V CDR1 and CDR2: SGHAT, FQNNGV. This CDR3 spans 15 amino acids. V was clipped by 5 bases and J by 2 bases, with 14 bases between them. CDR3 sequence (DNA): TGTGCCAGCAGCCATGAATGGAGCACCACAGATACGCAGTATTTT. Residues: CASSHEWSTTDTQYF.

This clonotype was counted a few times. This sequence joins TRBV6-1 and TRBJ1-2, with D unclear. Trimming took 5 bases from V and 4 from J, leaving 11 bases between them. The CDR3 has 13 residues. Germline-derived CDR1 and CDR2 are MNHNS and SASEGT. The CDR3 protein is CASSSRIVYGYTF. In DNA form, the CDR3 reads TGTGCCAGCAGTTCCCGGATTGTCTATGGCTACACCTTC.

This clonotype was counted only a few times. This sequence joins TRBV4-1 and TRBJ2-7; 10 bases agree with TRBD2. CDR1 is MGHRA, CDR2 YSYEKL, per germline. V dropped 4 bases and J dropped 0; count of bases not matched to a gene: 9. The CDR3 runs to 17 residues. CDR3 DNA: TGCGCCAGCAGCCTAAACCCTAGCGGGAGACTCTCCTACGAGCAGTACTTC. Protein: CASSLNPSGRLSYEQYF.

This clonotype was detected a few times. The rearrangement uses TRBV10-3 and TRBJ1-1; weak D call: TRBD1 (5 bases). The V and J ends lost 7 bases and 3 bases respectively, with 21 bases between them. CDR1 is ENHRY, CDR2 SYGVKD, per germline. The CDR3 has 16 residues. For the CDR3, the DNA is TGTGCCATCACAAAGCCGGGAGCGGGGCGGGACACTGAAGCTTTCTTT. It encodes CAITKPGAGRDTEAFF.

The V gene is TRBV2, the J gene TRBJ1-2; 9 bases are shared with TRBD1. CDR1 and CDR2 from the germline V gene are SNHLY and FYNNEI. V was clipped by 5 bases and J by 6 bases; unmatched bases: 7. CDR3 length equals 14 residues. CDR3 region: CASSPTDRGNGYTF. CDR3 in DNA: TGTGCCAGCAGTCCCACCGACAGGGGGAATGGCTACACCTTC.

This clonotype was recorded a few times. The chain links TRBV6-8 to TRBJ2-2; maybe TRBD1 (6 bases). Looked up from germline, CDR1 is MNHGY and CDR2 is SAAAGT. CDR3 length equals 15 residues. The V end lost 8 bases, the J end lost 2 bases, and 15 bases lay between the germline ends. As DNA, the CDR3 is TGTGCCAGCCTCCACAGGGCCTTCAACACCGGGGAGCTGTTTTTT. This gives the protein CASLHRAFNTGELFF.

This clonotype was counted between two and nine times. CDR3 coding DNA: TGTGCCAGCAGCTCTCTGATTGACACCGGGGAGCTGTTTTTT. It specifies CASSSLIDTGELFF. This chain links TRBV7-9 with TRBJ2-2; no firm D call. The CDR3 contains 14 residues. Trimming shortened V by 4 bases and J by 3 bases, and 9 bases separated the two germline ends. Germline V gives CDR1 SEHNR, CDR2 FQNEAQ (reference sequence).